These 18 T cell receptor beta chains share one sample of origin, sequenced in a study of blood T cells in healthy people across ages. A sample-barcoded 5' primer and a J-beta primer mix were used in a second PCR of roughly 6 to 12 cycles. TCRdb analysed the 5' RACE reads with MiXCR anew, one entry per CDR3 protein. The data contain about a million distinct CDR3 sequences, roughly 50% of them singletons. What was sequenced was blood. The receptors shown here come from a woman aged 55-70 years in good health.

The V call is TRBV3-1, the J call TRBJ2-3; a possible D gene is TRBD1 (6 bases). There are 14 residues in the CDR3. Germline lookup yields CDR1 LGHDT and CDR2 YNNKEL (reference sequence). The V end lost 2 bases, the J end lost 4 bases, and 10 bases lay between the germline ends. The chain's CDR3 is CASSQNRVPDTQYF. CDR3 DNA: TGTGCCAGCAGCCAAAACAGGGTCCCAGATACGCAGTATTTT.

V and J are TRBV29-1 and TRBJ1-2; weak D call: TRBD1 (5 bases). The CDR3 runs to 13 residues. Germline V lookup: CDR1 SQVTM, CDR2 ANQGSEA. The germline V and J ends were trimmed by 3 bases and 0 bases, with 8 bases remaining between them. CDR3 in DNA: TGCAGCGTTGAGTGGGGGTCTAACTATGGCTACACCTTC. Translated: CSVEWGSNYGYTF.

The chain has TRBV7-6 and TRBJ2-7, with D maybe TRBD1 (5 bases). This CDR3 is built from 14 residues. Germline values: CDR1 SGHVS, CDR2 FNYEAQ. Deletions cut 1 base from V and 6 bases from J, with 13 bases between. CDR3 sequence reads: CASSLEVRVGEQYF. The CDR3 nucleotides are TGTGCCAGCAGCTTAGAGGTCAGGGTGGGCGAGCAGTACTTC.

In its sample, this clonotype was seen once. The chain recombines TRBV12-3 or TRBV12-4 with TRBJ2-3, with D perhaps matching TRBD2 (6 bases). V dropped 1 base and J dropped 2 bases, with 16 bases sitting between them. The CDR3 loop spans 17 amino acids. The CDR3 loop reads CASSLGERETNTDTQYF. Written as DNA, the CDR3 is TGTGCCAGCAGTTTAGGTGAACGGGAGACCAACACAGATACGCAGTATTTT.

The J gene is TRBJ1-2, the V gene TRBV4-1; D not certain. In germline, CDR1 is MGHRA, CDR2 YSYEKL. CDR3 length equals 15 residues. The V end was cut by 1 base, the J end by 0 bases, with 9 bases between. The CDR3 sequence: CASSQVGLSNYGYTF. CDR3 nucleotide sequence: TGCGCCAGCAGCCAAGTTGGACTGTCTAACTATGGCTACACCTTC.

The CDR3 DNA sequence: TGCGCCAGCAGCCAAGTAAGTCTGGGCAGTGAAGGCGAAAAACTGTTTTTT. It is translated as CASSQVSLGSEGEKLFF. The genes are TRBV4-1 and TRBJ1-4; D gene unclear. Germline CDR1 is MGHRA and CDR2 is YSYEKL. V was cut by 1 base and J by 8 bases, with 20 bases left in between. This CDR3 has 17 amino acids.

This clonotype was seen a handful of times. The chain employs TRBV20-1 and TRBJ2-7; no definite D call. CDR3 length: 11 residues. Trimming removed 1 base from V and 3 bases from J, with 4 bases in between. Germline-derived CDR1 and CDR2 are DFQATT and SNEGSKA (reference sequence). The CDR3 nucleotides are TGCAGTGCTAGAGCTAACTACGAGCAGTACTTC. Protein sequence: CSARANYEQYF.

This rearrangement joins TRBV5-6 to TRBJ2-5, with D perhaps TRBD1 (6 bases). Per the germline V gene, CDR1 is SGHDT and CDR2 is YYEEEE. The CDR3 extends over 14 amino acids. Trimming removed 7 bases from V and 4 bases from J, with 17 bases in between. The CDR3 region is CASGNTGTTETQYF. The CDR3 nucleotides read TGTGCCAGCGGAAACACAGGGACCACAGAGACCCAGTACTTC.

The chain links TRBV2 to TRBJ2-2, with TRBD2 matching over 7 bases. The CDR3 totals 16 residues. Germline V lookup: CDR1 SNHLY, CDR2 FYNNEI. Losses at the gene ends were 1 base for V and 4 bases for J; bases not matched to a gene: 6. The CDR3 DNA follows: TGTGCCAGCAGTGAAGAGGAGGGGAGGGTCACCGGGGAGCTGTTTTTT. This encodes CASSEEEGRVTGELFF.

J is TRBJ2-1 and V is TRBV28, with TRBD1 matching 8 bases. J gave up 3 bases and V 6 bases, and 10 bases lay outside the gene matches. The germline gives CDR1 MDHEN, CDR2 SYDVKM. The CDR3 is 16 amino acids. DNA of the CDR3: TGTGCCAGCAGCCTTAACCCGGGACAGGTCTACAATGAGCAGTTCTTC. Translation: CASSLNPGQVYNEQFF. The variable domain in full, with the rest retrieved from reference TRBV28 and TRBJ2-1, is DVKVTQSSRYLVKRTGEKVFLECVQDMDHENMFWYRQDPGLGLRLIYFSYDVKMKEKGDIPEGYSVSREKKERFSLILESASTNQTSMYLCASSLNPGQVYNEQFFGPGTRLTVL.

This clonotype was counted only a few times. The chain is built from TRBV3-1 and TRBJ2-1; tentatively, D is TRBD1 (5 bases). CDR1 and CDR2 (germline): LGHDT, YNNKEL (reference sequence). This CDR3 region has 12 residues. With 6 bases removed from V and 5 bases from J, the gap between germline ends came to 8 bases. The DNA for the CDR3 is TGTGCCAGCAGTGAAGGGGACAATGAGCAGTTCTTC. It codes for CASSEGDNEQFF.

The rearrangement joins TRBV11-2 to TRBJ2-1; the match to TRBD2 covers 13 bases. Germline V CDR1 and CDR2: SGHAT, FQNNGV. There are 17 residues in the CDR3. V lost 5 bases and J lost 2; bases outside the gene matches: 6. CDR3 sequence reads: CASSPTSGRPTYNEQFF. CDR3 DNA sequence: TGTGCCAGCAGCCCGACTAGCGGGAGGCCAACCTACAATGAGCAGTTCTTC.

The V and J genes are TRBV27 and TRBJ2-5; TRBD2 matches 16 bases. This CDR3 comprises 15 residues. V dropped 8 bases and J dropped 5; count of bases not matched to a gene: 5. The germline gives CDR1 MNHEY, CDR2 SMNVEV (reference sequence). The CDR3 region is CASHPGLAGGETQYF. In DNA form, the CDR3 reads TGTGCCAGCCATCCGGGACTAGCGGGAGGGGAGACCCAGTACTTC.

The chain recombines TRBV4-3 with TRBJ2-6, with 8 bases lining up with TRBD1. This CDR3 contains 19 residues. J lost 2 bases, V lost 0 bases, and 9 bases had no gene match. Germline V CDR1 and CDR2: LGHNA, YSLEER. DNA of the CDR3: TGCGCCAGCAGCCAAGATGAGGTACAGGGGGTCGCTGGGGCCAACGTCCTGACTTTC. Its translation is CASSQDEVQGVAGANVLTF.

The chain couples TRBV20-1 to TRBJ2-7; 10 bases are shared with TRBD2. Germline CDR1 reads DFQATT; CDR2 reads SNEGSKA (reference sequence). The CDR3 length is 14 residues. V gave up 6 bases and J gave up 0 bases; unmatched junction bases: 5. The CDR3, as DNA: TGCAGTGCCGTGACTAGCGGGTACTCCTACGAGCAGTACTTC. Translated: CSAVTSGYSYEQYF.

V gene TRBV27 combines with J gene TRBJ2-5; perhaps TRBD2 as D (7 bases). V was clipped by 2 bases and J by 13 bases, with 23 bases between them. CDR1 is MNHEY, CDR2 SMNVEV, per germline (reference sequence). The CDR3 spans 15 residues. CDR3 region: CASSLMASGGGLWYF. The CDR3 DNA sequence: TGTGCCAGCAGTTTAATGGCTAGCGGAGGGGGATTGTGGTACTTC.

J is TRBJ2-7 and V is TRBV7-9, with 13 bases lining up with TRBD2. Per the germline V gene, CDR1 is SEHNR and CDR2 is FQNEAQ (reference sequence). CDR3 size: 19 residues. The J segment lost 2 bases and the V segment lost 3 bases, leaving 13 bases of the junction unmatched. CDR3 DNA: TGTGCCAGCAGCTTCACCGACACTAGCGGGAGGGCCAGTGCCTACGAGCAGTACTTC. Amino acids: CASSFTDTSGRASAYEQYF.

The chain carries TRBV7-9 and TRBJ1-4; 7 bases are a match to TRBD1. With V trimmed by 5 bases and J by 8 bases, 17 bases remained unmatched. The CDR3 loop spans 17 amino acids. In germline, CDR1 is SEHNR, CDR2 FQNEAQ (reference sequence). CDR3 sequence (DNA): TGTGCCAGCAGCGACACAGGGGAGTCTCTCGTTGGAGAAAAACTGTTTTTT. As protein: CASSDTGESLVGEKLFF.